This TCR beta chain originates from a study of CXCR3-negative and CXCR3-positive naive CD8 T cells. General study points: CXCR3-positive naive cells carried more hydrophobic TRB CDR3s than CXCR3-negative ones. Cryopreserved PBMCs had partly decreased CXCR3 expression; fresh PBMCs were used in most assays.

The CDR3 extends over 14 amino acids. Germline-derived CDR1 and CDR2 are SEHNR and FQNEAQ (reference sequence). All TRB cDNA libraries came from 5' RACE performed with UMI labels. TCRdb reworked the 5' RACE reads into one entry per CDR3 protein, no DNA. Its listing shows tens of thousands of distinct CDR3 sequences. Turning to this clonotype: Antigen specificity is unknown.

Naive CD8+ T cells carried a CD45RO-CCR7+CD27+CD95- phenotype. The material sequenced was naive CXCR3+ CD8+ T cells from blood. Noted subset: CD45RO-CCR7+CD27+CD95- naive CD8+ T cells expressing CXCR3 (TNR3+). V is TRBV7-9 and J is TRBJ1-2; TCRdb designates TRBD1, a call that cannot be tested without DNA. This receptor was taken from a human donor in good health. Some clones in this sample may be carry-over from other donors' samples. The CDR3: CASSTAGTGAGYTF.